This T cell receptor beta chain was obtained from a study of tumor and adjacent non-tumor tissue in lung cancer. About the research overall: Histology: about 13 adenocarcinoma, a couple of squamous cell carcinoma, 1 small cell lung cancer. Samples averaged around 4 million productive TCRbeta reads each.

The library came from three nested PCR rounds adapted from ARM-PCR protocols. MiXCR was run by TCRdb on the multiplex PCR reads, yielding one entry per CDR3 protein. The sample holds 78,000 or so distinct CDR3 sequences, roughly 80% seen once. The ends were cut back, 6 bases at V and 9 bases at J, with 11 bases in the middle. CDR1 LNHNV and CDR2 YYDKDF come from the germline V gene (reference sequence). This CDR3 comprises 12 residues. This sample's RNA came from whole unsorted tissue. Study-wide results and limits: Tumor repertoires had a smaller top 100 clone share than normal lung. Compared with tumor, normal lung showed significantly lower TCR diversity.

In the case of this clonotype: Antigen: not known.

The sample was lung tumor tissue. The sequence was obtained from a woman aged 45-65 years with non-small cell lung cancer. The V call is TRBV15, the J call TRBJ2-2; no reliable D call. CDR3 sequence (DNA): TGTGCCACCAGTATGACTTTTTGGGAGCTGTTTTTT. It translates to CATSMTFWELFF.